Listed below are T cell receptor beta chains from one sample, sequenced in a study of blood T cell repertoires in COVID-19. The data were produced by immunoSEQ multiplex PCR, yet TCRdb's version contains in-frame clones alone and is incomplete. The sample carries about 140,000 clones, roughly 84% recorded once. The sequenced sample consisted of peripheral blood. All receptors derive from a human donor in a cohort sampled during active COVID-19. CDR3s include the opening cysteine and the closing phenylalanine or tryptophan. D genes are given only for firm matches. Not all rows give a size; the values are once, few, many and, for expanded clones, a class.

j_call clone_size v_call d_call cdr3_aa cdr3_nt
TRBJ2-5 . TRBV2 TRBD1 CASSDRTGRVTQYF TGTGCCAGCAGTGACCGGACAGGGCGGGTGACCCAGTACTTC
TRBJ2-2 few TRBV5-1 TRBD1 CASSGTGVSTGELFF TGCGCCAGCAGCGGGACAGGGGTTTCCACCGGGGAGCTGTTTTTT
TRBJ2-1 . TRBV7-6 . CASSSRLGSNEQFF TGTGCCAGCAGCTCGAGACTAGGGAGCAATGAGCAGTTCTTC
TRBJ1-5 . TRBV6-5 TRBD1 CASSSGGGDQPQHF TGTGCCAGCAGTTCAGGGGGCGGGGATCAGCCCCAGCATTTT
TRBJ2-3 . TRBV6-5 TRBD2 CASRWTSGIPDTQYF TGTGCCAGCAGATGGACTAGCGGGATTCCAGATACGCAGTATTTT
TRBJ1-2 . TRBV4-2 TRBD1 CASSQDRTGDDTF TGTGCCAGCAGCCAAGATCGGACAGGGGATGACACCTTC
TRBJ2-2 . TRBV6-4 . CASSVESNTGELFF TGTGCCAGCAGTGTGGAGTCGAACACCGGGGAGCTGTTTTTT
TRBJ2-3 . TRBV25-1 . CASSEGGRSLLSTDTQYF TGTGCCAGCAGTGAAGGGGGCAGATCTCTCCTTAGCACAGATACGCAGTATTTT
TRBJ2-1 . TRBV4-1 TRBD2 CASSRLPGGLAGVPEQFF TGCGCCAGCAGCCGGCTACCCGGGGGCCTAGCGGGAGTACCCGAGCAGTTCTTC
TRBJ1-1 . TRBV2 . CASSEKGGANTEAFF TGTGCCAGCAGTGAGAAAGGGGGGGCTAACACTGAAGCTTTCTTT
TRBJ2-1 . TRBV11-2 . CASSLAGLPQFF TGTGCCAGCAGCTTAGCGGGACTCCCTCAGTTCTTC
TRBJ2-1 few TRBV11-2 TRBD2 CASSLEASGGPPPFNEQFF TGTGCCAGCAGCTTAGAGGCTAGCGGGGGGCCTCCACCTTTCAATGAGCAGTTCTTC
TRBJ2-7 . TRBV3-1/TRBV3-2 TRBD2 CASSQSTSGGAYEQYF TGTGCCAGCAGCCAATCGACTAGCGGGGGGGCCTACGAGCAGTACTTC
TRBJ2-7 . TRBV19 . CASSTRWGDEQYF TGTGCCAGTAGCACCCGCTGGGGCGACGAGCAGTACTTC
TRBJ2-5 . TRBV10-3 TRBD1 CAIRPGQGGETQYF TGTGCCATCAGGCCGGGACAGGGTGGAGAGACCCAGTACTTC
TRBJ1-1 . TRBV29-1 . CSGAKPNTEAFF TGCAGCGGGGCCAAACCTAACACTGAAGCTTTCTTT
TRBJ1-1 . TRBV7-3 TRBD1 CASSAQGGTEAFF TGTGCCAGCAGCGCACAGGGGGGAACTGAAGCTTTCTTT
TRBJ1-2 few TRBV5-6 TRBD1 CASSPTDRGGLPNYGYTF TGTGCCAGCAGCCCAACGGACAGGGGCGGGCTCCCAAACTATGGCTACACCTTC
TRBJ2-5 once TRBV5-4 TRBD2 CASSSGLAGLSKTQYF TGTGCCAGCAGCTCGGGACTAGCGGGATTAAGTAAGACCCAGTACTTC
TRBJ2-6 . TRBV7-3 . CASSLHSSGANVLTF TGTGCCAGCAGCTTACACTCCTCTGGGGCCAACGTCCTGACTTTC
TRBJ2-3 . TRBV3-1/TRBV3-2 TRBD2 CASSQGGLVTDTQYF TGTGCCAGCAGCCAAGGTGGACTAGTGACAGATACGCAGTATTTT
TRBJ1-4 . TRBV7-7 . CASSLAGRLQGTNEKLFF TGTGCTAGCAGCTTAGCGGGGCGCCTCCAAGGGACTAATGAAAAACTGTTTTTT